This T cell receptor beta chain was recorded in a study of tumor and adjacent non-tumor tissue in lung cancer. The template was RNA from unsorted bulk tissue. Newly diagnosed lung cancer patients had thoracic surgery in China, August–November 2014, without prior chemotherapy. A modified ARM-PCR protocol with three rounds of nested PCR amplified TCRbeta. TCRdb used MiXCR to reprocess the multiplex PCR reads, holding one entry per CDR3 protein. The sample records tens of thousands of distinct CDR3 sequences, roughly three fifths being singletons. Overall study results and limits: Shorter survival was associated with higher TCR diversity in tumors.

Germline CDR1 and CDR2: SGHNT and YENEEA. The CDR3 totals 17 residues. To note about this clonotype: No antigen is known for it. The junction and the germline gene differ at one end; a read error may be behind it.

The rearrangement joins TRBV11-3 to TRBJ2-5; TRBD2 matches at 10 bases. The TCR comes from a man aged 45-60 years with non-small cell lung cancer. Input material: lung tumor tissue. The chain's CDR3 is CSSSLSASGGLQEAQYF. CDR3 DNA: TGTTCCAGCAGCTTATCGGCTAGCGGGGGCTTACAAGAGGCCCAGTACTTC. Supplemented by reference TRBV11-3 and TRBJ2-5, the full variable domain reads EAGVVQSPRYKIIEKKQPVAFWCNPISGHNTLYWYLQNLGQGPELLIRYENEEAVDDSQLPKDRFSAERLKGVDSTLKIQPAELGDSAVYLCSSSLSASGGLQEAQYFGPGTRLLVL.